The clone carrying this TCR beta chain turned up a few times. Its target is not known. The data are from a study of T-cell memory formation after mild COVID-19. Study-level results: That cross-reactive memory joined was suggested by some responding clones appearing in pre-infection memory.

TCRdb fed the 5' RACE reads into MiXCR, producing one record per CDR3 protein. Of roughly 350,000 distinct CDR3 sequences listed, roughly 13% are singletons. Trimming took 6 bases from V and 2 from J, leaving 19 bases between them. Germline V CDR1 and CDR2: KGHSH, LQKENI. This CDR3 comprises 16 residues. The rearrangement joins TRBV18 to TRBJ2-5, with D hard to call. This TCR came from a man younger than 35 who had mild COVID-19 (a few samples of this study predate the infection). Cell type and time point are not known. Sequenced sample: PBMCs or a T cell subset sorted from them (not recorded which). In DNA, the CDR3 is TGTGCCAGCTCCTCCGGGCCACCAGGCTATCAAGAGACCCAGTACTTC. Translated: CASSSGPPGYQETQYF. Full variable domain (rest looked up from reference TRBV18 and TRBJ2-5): NAGVMQNPRHLVRRRGQEARLRCSPMKGHSHVYWYRQLPEEGLKFMVYLQKENIIDESGMPKERFSAEFPKEGPSILRIQQVVRGDSAAYFCASSSGPPGYQETQYFGPGTRLLVL.